Detailed here is one TCR beta chain. No antigen is known for it. Nothing much larger sits one base from this clone, and base qualities are not available. This sample stems from a study of PD-1 blockade in classical Hodgkin lymphoma (dated by TCRdb to 2018 to 2020). About the full investigation: Nivolumab dosing was 3 mg/kg intravenously every 2 weeks, continuing until either disease progression or unacceptable toxicity. To define a peripheral blood immune signature of response to PD-1 blockade in classical Hodgkin lymphoma, the study combined TCR beta sequencing with CyTOF. Paper-wide results and their limitations: Baseline TCR diversity was reported as lower in newly diagnosed patients than in healthy donors, and lower still in relapsed/refractory patients. The study was limited to a single clinical trial cohort, and causes of repertoire differences, possibly disease activity or prior therapy, remained undefined. Lower diversity was observed in patients in whom nivolumab was started less than 1 year after ASCT, and these patients were excluded from later analyses so that confounding by immune reconstitution would be avoided. A significant rise by C4D1 was seen in CD4+ but not CD8+ TCR diversity (p=0.0027 vs p=0.16), with the rise being most apparent in complete responders (p=0.02). Among trial patients, those achieving complete response had baseline diversity similar to that of newly diagnosed patients, while diversity was significantly lower in partial responders and progressors.

Genomic DNA was extracted with the Qiagen DNeasy kit from unsorted PBMCs and from negatively selected CD4+ and CD8+ fractions. Using primers that anneal to V and J segments, immunoSEQ multiplex PCR amplified the TCR beta CDR3 regions. A synthetic immune receptor repertoire was used to minimize amplification bias, and any remaining bias was removed computationally after sequencing. Regarding the original processing steps: Repertoire diversity was quantified as the Shannon entropy index using custom Python scripts. Unsorted, CD4+ and CD8+ repertoires were analyzed separately, except for combined analyses in which CD4+ and CD8+ sequences were merged in silico. A clone was considered expanded if an increase in frequency of at least 2-fold after treatment relative to C1D1 was found, and a pseudocount of 0.5 was applied to clones undetected at baseline. Clones with 0 or 1 copy at C1D1 were classified as singleton clones, and clones with 2 or more copies were classified as non-singleton clones. Clones expanded in unsorted samples were labelled as CD4+, CD8+ or unknown by matching protein sequences in sorted samples from the same patient. Wilcoxon tests were applied to paired samples to test diversity changes from C1D1 to C4D1. TCRdb obtained this table from immuneACCESS and retained in-frame rearrangements with V and J assigned. These tables miss some clones; where compared with another copy, unresolved V genes account for less than half of the shortfall, and the remainder is unexplained. The DNA gave D and trimming, while V, J and clone size come from that table. The sample yields 25,000 to 35,000 clones; 65% to 80% were counted once. The top ten clonotypes cover almost 4% of the sample.

Compared with germline, V lacks 6 bases and J lacks 2 bases; bases without a gene match: 6. Taken from the germline V gene (reference sequence), the CDR1 and CDR2 loops are MNHEY and SMNVEV. From cysteine to phenylalanine, the CDR3 is 14 amino acids long. Solely the CDR3 DNA is kept, with 42 bases framed from the first base. Interpreted using the paper, the time point label stands for: cycle 4 day 1 (C4D1), after 6 weeks of nivolumab. Relapse after autologous stem cell transplantation had occurred in all trial patients, and cohorts A, B and C were distinguished by prior brentuximab vedotin exposure. The trial cohort included fewer than 60 patients with relapsed/refractory classical Hodgkin lymphoma, and each patient had a best overall response of complete response, partial response or progressive disease. Single-agent nivolumab was administered to trial patients in the multi-cohort phase II CheckMate 205 trial. An independent review committee assessed best overall response by applying the 2007 International Working Group response criteria. Trial PBMCs were obtained immediately prior to nivolumab initiation (C1D1) and on therapy at cycle 2 day 1 and cycle 4 day 1. After peripheral blood was drawn into 8 mL Vacutainer Cell Preparation Tubes, PBMCs were isolated by centrifugation and then cryopreserved.

Sequencing used peripheral blood mononuclear cells (PBMCs), obtained before the fourth cycle of nivolumab. Here the chain combines TRBV27 and TRBJ2-7; 8 bases in the middle match TRBD1. The source is a human donor with classical Hodgkin lymphoma. The nucleotide sequence reads as follows: TGTGCCAGCAGCCCCGGGACAGGACCCTACGAGCAGTACTTC. It encodes CASSPGTGPYEQYF.